The 13 T cell receptor beta chains in this list originate from one sample, sequenced in a study of T cell responses to AZD1222 COVID-19 vaccine. Sequencing was performed with immunoSEQ multiplex PCR; in TCRdb, only in-frame clones are kept and a portion is missing. The data hold 180,000 or so clones, with about 86% observed a single time. Here the sequenced sample was peripheral blood, taken on day 0 of AZD1222 vaccination. These receptors all come from an adult in good health.

The gene calls are TRBV25-1 and TRBJ1-2; D is perhaps TRBD1 (6 bases). Germline V lookup: CDR1 MGHDK, CDR2 SYGVNS. This CDR3 has 14 amino acids. Trimming pared 3 bases from V and 2 bases from J, leaving 10 bases between. The CDR3 sequence: CASSDLQGNYGYTF. The CDR3 DNA is TGTGCCAGCAGTGATTTGCAGGGGAACTATGGCTACACCTTC.

The chain links TRBV27 to TRBJ1-4, with D tentatively TRBD1 (5 bases). The CDR3 runs 13 residues. The V gene lost 3 bases and the J gene lost 8 bases, with 10 bases spanning the gap. The germline V gene has CDR1 MNHEY and CDR2 SMNVEV (reference sequence). This CDR3 reads CASSLAGHEKLFF. DNA of the CDR3: TGTGCCAGCAGTTTGGCAGGGCACGAAAAACTGTTTTTT.

A single count supports this clone. The V gene is TRBV4-1, the J gene TRBJ2-5; D call uncertain. Germline V gene lookup returns CDR1 MGHRA and CDR2 YSYEKL. Trimming removed 0 bases at V and 2 bases at J, with 4 bases between. The CDR3 contains 13 residues. CDR3 in amino acids: CASSQDRQETQYF. The CDR3 DNA reads TGCGCCAGCAGCCAAGATCGGCAAGAGACCCAGTACTTC.

The chain carries TRBV10-3 and TRBJ2-3; a weak D match, TRBD2 (6 bases). This CDR3 has 15 residues. Looked up from germline, CDR1 is ENHRY and CDR2 is SYGVKD. V dropped 3 bases and J dropped 6 bases, with 16 bases sitting between them. The CDR3 nucleotides read TGTGCCATCAGTGACTTAAGAACGGGGGACGATACGCAGTATTTT. This sequence encodes CAISDLRTGDDTQYF.

As DNA, the CDR3 is TGTGCCAGCAGTTACTCGAAGGCGGGGGAGCAGTTCTTC. Its translation: CASSYSKAGEQFF. The J gene is TRBJ2-1, the V gene TRBV6-2 or TRBV6-3; a weak D match, TRBD2 (6 bases). Germline values: CDR1 MNHEY, CDR2 SVGEGT. The CDR3 runs 13 residues. The V end was cut by 0 bases, the J end by 10 bases, with 10 bases between.

This clone was found once. The V call is TRBV27, the J call TRBJ2-7; D might be TRBD2 (6 bases). CDR1 is MNHEY and CDR2 is SMNVEV in the germline V gene (reference sequence). Between the trimmed V and J ends, which lost 3 bases and 2 bases, there was a span of 8 bases. This CDR3 is built from 13 residues. The CDR3 loop reads CASSFAGTYEQYF. The DNA of the CDR3 is TGTGCCAGCAGTTTTGCGGGAACCTACGAGCAGTACTTC.

The genes are TRBV5-6 and TRBJ1-5; D uncertain. The V gene lost 4 bases and the J gene lost 7 bases, with 9 bases spanning the gap. The germline gives CDR1 SGHDT, CDR2 YYEEEE. This CDR3 has 12 amino acids. The CDR3, as DNA: TGTGCCAGCAGCAAACGAGCACAGCCCCAGCATTTT. It yields the protein CASSKRAQPQHF.

The gene calls are TRBV6-5 and TRBJ2-5, with D tentatively TRBD1 or TRBD2 (6 bases each). Germline assignment: CDR1 MNHEY and CDR2 SVGAGI. With 0 bases removed from V and 1 base from J, the gap between germline ends came to 9 bases. CDR3 length equals 15 residues. CDR3 amino acids: CASSYSKGGQETQYF. CDR3 nucleotides: TGTGCCAGCAGTTACTCGAAGGGGGGCCAAGAGACCCAGTACTTC.

The chain joins TRBV5-4 to TRBJ2-3; D remains ambiguous. V was trimmed by 0 bases and J by 0 bases, leaving 11 bases between them. In germline, CDR1 is SGHNT, CDR2 YYREEE (reference sequence). This CDR3 contains 16 residues. Here the CDR3 reads CASSLGKAASTDTQYF. CDR3 nucleotides: TGTGCCAGCAGCTTGGGGAAAGCAGCTAGCACAGATACGCAGTATTTT.

This clone was observed a few times. The gene calls are TRBV19 and TRBJ2-4, with D maybe TRBD1 (6 bases). The length of the CDR3 is 18 residues. Germline V gives CDR1 LNHDA, CDR2 SQIVND (reference sequence). Trimming removed 4 bases from V and 0 bases from J, with 19 bases in between. CDR3: CASSTGGQRIIAKNIQYF. CDR3 DNA: TGTGCCAGTAGTACAGGCGGACAGAGGATTATAGCCAAAAACATTCAGTACTTC.

J is TRBJ2-7 and V is TRBV6-5; TRBD1 or TRBD2 may be the D gene (6 bases each). CDR1 is MNHEY and CDR2 is SVGAGI in the germline V gene. This CDR3 has 15 residues. Trimming left V 7 bases short and J 4 bases short, with 20 bases between. CDR3: CASTATGGVGYEQYF. CDR3 DNA sequence: TGTGCCAGCACTGCGACAGGAGGGGTCGGGTACGAGCAGTACTTC.

This clone has more than one count but fewer than ten. This chain uses TRBV5-1 with TRBJ2-7; 8 bases map to TRBD2. The germline gives CDR1 SGHRS, CDR2 YFSETQ. Losses at the gene ends were 0 bases for V and 6 bases for J; bases not matched to a gene: 5. This CDR3 contains 14 residues. The CDR3 reads CASSLGSGGREQYF. CDR3 DNA: TGCGCCAGCAGCTTGGGCTCGGGAGGGCGCGAGCAGTACTTC.

The chain combines TRBV9 with TRBJ2-3; D uncertain. The CDR3 is 12 amino acids. V was cut by 3 bases and J by 3 bases, with 5 bases left in between. CDR1 and CDR2 from the germline V gene are SGDLS and YYNGEE. CDR3 amino acids: CASSDSTDTQYF. CDR3 DNA: TGTGCCAGCAGCGATAGTACAGATACGCAGTATTTT.